These 13 T cell receptor beta chains originate from one sample sequenced in a study of blood T cells in healthy people across ages. The use of a sample-barcoded 5' primer and a J-beta primer mix characterized a second PCR of about 7 to 12 cycles. MiXCR, applied by TCRdb to the 5' RACE reads, yields one record per CDR3 protein. The data hold 1.5 million to 2 million distinct CDR3 sequences, with 28% observed a single time. Sequenced sample: blood. Receptors originate from a woman aged 25 to 39 in good health.

This clonotype has at least ten counts. The rearrangement uses TRBV12-3 or TRBV12-4 and TRBJ2-3; 7 bases are shared with TRBD2. The ends lost 4 bases at V and 6 bases at J; junction bases unmatched: 4. The CDR3 consists of 13 residues. The CDR3 is CASSSEAGDTQYF. The DNA of the CDR3 is TGTGCCAGCAGTTCTGAAGCGGGGGATACGCAGTATTTT.

The J gene is TRBJ2-1, the V gene TRBV28; D is uncertain. V dropped 4 bases and J dropped 9 bases, with 13 bases sitting between them. The CDR3 spans 13 residues. The germline gives CDR1 MDHEN, CDR2 SYDVKM. This CDR3 reads CASSSWARSEQFF. The CDR3 region has the DNA TGTGCCAGCAGTTCATGGGCTAGGAGTGAGCAGTTCTTC.

This clonotype was detected many times. The chain joins TRBV20-1 to TRBJ2-5; D is unclear. The germline V and J ends were trimmed by 0 bases and 4 bases, with 6 bases remaining between them. Per germline, CDR1 DFQATT and CDR2 SNEGSKA (reference sequence). The CDR3 is made up of 12 amino acids. The DNA for the CDR3 is TGCAGTGCTAGAGATTCTCGAGAGACCCAGTACTTC. Its translation is CSARDSRETQYF.

The sample holds many counts of this clonotype. The DNA for the CDR3 is TGTGCCAGCGAAAGAGGGGGGATCCAAGAGACCCAGTACTTC. This translates into CASERGGIQETQYF. V and J are TRBV28 and TRBJ2-5; the D call may be TRBD1 or TRBD2 (6 bases each). Trimming removed 8 bases at V and 1 base at J, with 14 bases between. Germline V gene data show CDR1 as MDHEN and CDR2 as SYDVKM. The CDR3 is made up of 14 amino acids.

This clonotype has a count of ten or more. J is TRBJ2-5 and V is TRBV20-1, with D perhaps TRBD1 or TRBD2 (6 bases each). V lost 3 bases, J lost 0 bases, and 17 bases lay in between. Per the germline V gene, CDR1 is DFQATT and CDR2 is SNEGSKA (reference sequence). This CDR3 region has 16 residues. The CDR3 is CSASQGRGVNQETQYF. DNA for the CDR3: TGCAGTGCTAGTCAGGGGCGGGGAGTCAACCAAGAGACCCAGTACTTC.

The rearrangement uses TRBV5-6 and TRBJ1-1; a possible D gene is TRBD1 (6 bases). This CDR3 is built from 15 residues. Between the trimmed V and J ends, which lost 3 bases and 0 bases, there was a span of 12 bases. Germline V gene sequence: CDR1 SGHDT, CDR2 YYEEEE. The CDR3 here is CASSWEDSMNTEAFF. The CDR3 nucleotides read TGTGCCAGCAGCTGGGAGGACAGCATGAACACTGAAGCTTTCTTT. The whole variable domain, remainder taken from reference TRBV5-6 and TRBJ1-1, is DAGVTQSPTHLIKTRGQQVTLRCSPKSGHDTVSWYQQALGQGPQFIFQYYEEEERQRGNFPDRFSGHQFPNYSSELNVNALLLGDSALYLCASSWEDSMNTEAFFGQGTRLTVV.

This clonotype was picked up a small number of times. The CDR3 reads CASRTRAGQNTEAFF. The CDR3 region has the DNA TGTGCCAGCAGGACTAGGGCAGGACAGAACACTGAAGCTTTCTTT. The chain joins TRBV12-3 or TRBV12-4 to TRBJ1-1; tentatively, D is TRBD1 (5 bases). Trimming pared 6 bases from V and 1 base from J, leaving 15 bases between. The CDR3 extends over 15 amino acids.

This clonotype has just one count. Its ends do not fully match the called genes, so a read error is possible. This chain uses TRBV9 with TRBJ2-3, with D perhaps matching TRBD1 or TRBD2 (5 bases each). This CDR3 spans 16 amino acids. Looked up from germline, CDR1 is SGDLS and CDR2 is YYNGEE. CDR3 nucleotides: TGTGCCAGCAGCTCCCCATCGGGGACCGGCACAGATATGCAGTATTTT. This translates into CASSSPSGTGTDMQYF.

The chain joins TRBV7-2 to TRBJ2-3; 9 positions agree with TRBD1. Germline CDR1 reads SGHTA; CDR2 reads FQGNSA. The V and J ends lost 5 bases and 1 base, in that order; junction bases with no gene match: 7. This CDR3 has 16 residues. CDR3 bases: TGTGCCAGCAGCAAGAGGACAGGGGAGGGCACAGATACGCAGTATTTT. This gives the protein CASSKRTGEGTDTQYF.

This clonotype was counted at least ten times. The V and J genes are TRBV5-1 and TRBJ2-1, with D perhaps matching TRBD1 (5 bases). From germline, CDR1 is SGHRS and CDR2 YFSETQ. The CDR3 has 16 amino acids. Deletions cut 4 bases from V and 4 bases from J, with 18 bases between. The CDR3 here is CASSPAEGAEYNEQFF. The CDR3 nucleotides are TGCGCCAGCAGCCCGGCCGAAGGGGCAGAATACAATGAGCAGTTCTTC.

The J gene is TRBJ2-1, the V gene TRBV2, with D possibly TRBD2 on 6 matching bases. The germline V gene has CDR1 SNHLY and CDR2 FYNNEI. Trimming stripped 5 bases from V and 9 bases from J, with 20 bases between. The length of the CDR3 is 15 residues. In DNA form, the CDR3 reads TGTGCCAGCAGTCTACTAGCAACACGCAGCGGTGAGCAGTTCTTC. It translates to CASSLLATRSGEQFF. The variable domain in full, completed from reference TRBV2 and TRBJ2-1, reads EPEVTQTPSHQVTQMGQEVILRCVPISNHLYFYWYRQILGQKVEFLVSFYNNEISEKSEIFDDQFSVERPDGSNFTLKIRSTKLEDSAMYFCASSLLATRSGEQFFGPGTRLTVL.

This clonotype came up many times. The chain carries TRBV29-1 and TRBJ1-1, with D uncertain. The V and J ends lost 4 bases and 1 base respectively, with 13 bases between them. Germline V gene sequence: CDR1 SQVTM, CDR2 ANQGSEA. The CDR3 has 14 amino acids. The CDR3 spells CSVVRPNENTEAFF. CDR3 in DNA: TGCAGCGTTGTGCGCCCCAATGAGAACACTGAAGCTTTCTTT.

The chain joins TRBV7-2 to TRBJ2-7, with TRBD2 identical over 7 bases. Germline CDR1 SGHTA, CDR2 FQGNSA. V lost 1 base, J lost 2 bases, and 5 bases stayed unmatched. The CDR3 is 15 amino acids. The chain's CDR3 is CASSLEGGGTYEQYF. For the CDR3, the DNA is TGTGCCAGCAGCTTAGAGGGCGGGGGAACCTACGAGCAGTACTTC.